This T cell receptor (beta chain) was observed in a study of blood T cell repertoires in COVID-19. Study summary: Acute-phase and convalescent COVID-19 samples originated in the United States, Italy and Spain.

This clone came up once. The recovered donors of Cohort 3 showed two negative PCRs, clearance, or symptom resolution. The protocol was immunoSEQ multiplex PCR, while the TCRdb copy is restricted to in-frame clones and leaves out a portion. This repertoire shows about 480,000 clones, 70% to 90% found once; its top ten account for roughly 1.9%. This CDR3 comprises 14 residues. Germline CDR1 reads PRHDT; CDR2 reads FYEKMQ (reference sequence). Trimming took 8 bases from V and 0 from J, leaving 12 bases between them. Sequencing input: PBMCs or T cells enriched from blood (not recorded which). This TCR derives from a woman aged 40 to 50 who had recovered from COVID-19. The chain joins TRBV13 to TRBJ2-3, with D perhaps matching TRBD2 (6 bases). CDR3 sequence reads: CASVSGASTDTQYF. For the CDR3, the DNA is TGTGCCAGCGTTAGCGGAGCCAGCACAGATACGCAGTATTTT.